What follows is one T cell receptor (beta chain) and its context. In germline, CDR1 is MDHEN, CDR2 SYDVKM. This CDR3 comprises 21 residues. V was pared by 5 bases and J by 8 bases, with 37 bases between. Here immunoSEQ multiplex PCR was the method, and the copy in TCRdb shows in-frame clones only, minus some. The table lists approximately 650,000 clones, just under 97% of them singletons. Naive CD8 cells comprised CD45RO-negative, CCR7-positively selected cells, excluding terminally differentiated effector memory CD45RA+ cells. This specimen belongs to a study of shared clonotypes between healthy human individuals.

This sequence originates from a young woman in good health. The sequenced sample was naive CD8+ T cells sorted from blood. The chain joins TRBV28 to TRBJ2-1, with D perhaps TRBD2 (6 bases). As DNA, the CDR3 is TGTGCCAGCAGTGCGTTTTTGAGTTTGAGTCAGGCGGGGCGGGATACCGATGAGCAGTTCTTC. It yields the protein CASSAFLSLSQAGRDTDEQFF.